Listed below are T cell receptor beta chains from one sample, sequenced in a study of PD-1 blockade in classical Hodgkin lymphoma. Some clones are missing from TCRdb's copy, which holds only in-frame ones; the method was immunoSEQ multiplex PCR. The sample yields 6,600 or so clones, 76% seen once. The sequenced sample was peripheral blood mononuclear cells (PBMCs), obtained before the fourth cycle of nivolumab. The receptors come from a human donor with classical Hodgkin lymphoma. Both conserved end residues are part of each CDR3. The D gene is left open where the match is weak. Size is omitted from some rows. Given values are once, few, many or a class for expanded clones.

d_call j_call clone_size v_call cdr3_nt cdr3_aa
TRBD2 TRBJ2-1 . TRBV14 TGTGCCAGCAGCCAAGGAAGGGGACTAGCGGGAGGTCGGGGCTACAATGAGCAGTTCTTC CASSQGRGLAGGRGYNEQFF
. TRBJ2-4 few TRBV7-2 TGTGCCAGCAGCCCGCGGGGCTATACTCTTGCCTCCAAAAACATTCAGTACTTC CASSPRGYTLASKNIQYF
. TRBJ2-4 medium-sized TRBV2 TGTGCCAGCAGTGAGGGGATCCTAGCCAAAAACATTCAGTACTTC CASSEGILAKNIQYF
. TRBJ2-3 few TRBV29-1 TGCAGCGTCCTCCGACGTTCTAGCACAGATACGCAGTATTTT CSVLRRSSTDTQYF
TRBD1 TRBJ1-5 . TRBV6-1 TGTGCCAGCAGTGACGCCCTAGGACAGGGCTTTAATCAGCCCCAGCATTTT CASSDALGQGFNQPQHF
. TRBJ2-5 . TRBV20-1 TGCAGTGCTAGAGTTGGTGAGACCCAGTACTTC CSARVGETQYF
. TRBJ2-3 . TRBV4-3 TGCGCCAGCAGCCAAGGCGCAGGGGGGGGGAGCGGAGATACGCAGTATTTT CASSQGAGGGSGDTQYF
. TRBJ2-1 . TRBV19 TGTGCCAGTAGTATAAAGCGGGACAAGTTCTACAATGAGCAGTTCTTC CASSIKRDKFYNEQFF
TRBD1 TRBJ1-2 medium-sized TRBV5-1 TGCGCCAGCAGGGACGGACAGGGCAAAGGCTACACCTTC CASRDGQGKGYTF
. TRBJ2-1 . TRBV25-1 TGTGCCAGCAGTGGCTCCCCTGAGCAGTTCTTC CASSGSPEQFF
. TRBJ2-7 . TRBV7-2 TGTGCCAGCAGCCCCTCGGGCCTCTACGAGCAGTACTTC CASSPSGLYEQYF
TRBD2 TRBJ2-1 once TRBV29-1 TGCAGCGTTGAACCGGGTAGCGGGAGGGACAATGAGCAGTTCTTC CSVEPGSGRDNEQFF
. TRBJ1-1 . TRBV6-1 TGTGCCAGCAGTGTAGTACTTTTTGGGGGGCACACTGAAGCTTTCTTT CASSVVLFGGHTEAFF
. TRBJ1-1 . TRBV7-2 TGTGCCAGCAGCTTAGTTGTAAACACTGAAGCTTTCTTT CASSLVVNTEAFF
. TRBJ2-2 . TRBV5-1 TGCGCCAGCAGCTTGGGGCAAGGGTCGACCGGGGAGCTGTTTTTT CASSLGQGSTGELFF
. TRBJ2-2 . TRBV29-1 TGCAGCGTTGAAAATCGGGTAGGGGGGAGTACCGGGGAGCTGTTTTTT CSVENRVGGSTGELFF
. TRBJ1-1 . TRBV11-1 TGTGCCAGCAGCTTAAAGGGGAACACTGAAGCTTTCTTT CASSLKGNTEAFF
TRBD2 TRBJ2-5 few TRBV4-2 TGTGCCAGCAGCCAATTCCGGACTAGCGGGGGGGGAGAGCAAGAGACCCAGTACTTC CASSQFRTSGGGEQETQYF
TRBD1 TRBJ2-5 . TRBV25-1 TGTGCCAGCCGCCTGACAGGGGAACAAGAGACCCAGTACTTC CASRLTGEQETQYF
. TRBJ1-4 . TRBV7-8 TGTGCCAGCAGCTTCGGGGGGCGCCGTGAAAAACTGTTTTTT CASSFGGRREKLFF
. TRBJ2-7 . TRBV7-2 TGTGCCAGCAGCTTAGCCGGTTCCTACGAGCAGTACTTC CASSLAGSYEQYF
. TRBJ2-1 once TRBV27 TGTGCCAGCAGTCCCGAATTATCTAGCTCCTACAATGAGCAGTTCTTC CASSPELSSSYNEQFF
. TRBJ1-1 . TRBV28 TGTGCCAGCAGTTTAGCCAGTTCCATGAACACTGAAGCTTTCTTT CASSLASSMNTEAFF
TRBD2 TRBJ2-7 few TRBV7-9 TGTGCCAGCAGCCCTCGGGGGGACCCCAGGGACCAGCAGTACTTC CASSPRGDPRDQQYF
. TRBJ1-4 . TRBV7-2 TGTGCCAGCAGCTTAGGGGCGCTAGGGGCTAATGAAAAACTGTTTTTT CASSLGALGANEKLFF
TRBD2 TRBJ2-2 . TRBV5-1 TGCGCCAGCAGCCTTAGGACAGCGGGAGGGACCGGGGAGCTGTTTTTT CASSLRTAGGTGELFF
. TRBJ2-7 few TRBV27 TGTGCCAGCAGTTTTTGGCGGATGGACGAGCAGTACTTC CASSFWRMDEQYF
. TRBJ2-3 . TRBV7-9 TGTGCCAGCCTTCAGGGGACAACAGATACGCAGTATTTT CASLQGTTDTQYF
. TRBJ1-1 . TRBV19 TGTGCCAGTAGTCGCCGGGGACTCACTGAAGCTTTCTTT CASSRRGLTEAFF
. TRBJ1-5 . TRBV6-5 TGTGCCAGCAGTTACTCGACCTATCAGCCCCAGCATTTT CASSYSTYQPQHF
. TRBJ2-5 . TRBV5-5 TGTGCCAGCAGCCACAGGGATGGCACCCCCAGGGGAGAGACCCAGTACTTC CASSHRDGTPRGETQYF
TRBD1 TRBJ2-7 . TRBV2 TGTGCCAGCAGGAGGGGGCTGAACTACGAGCAGTACTTC CASRRGLNYEQYF
TRBD1 TRBJ1-1 . TRBV18 TGTGCCAGCTCGTACCGGGACAGTGAAGCTTTCTTT CASSYRDSEAFF
. TRBJ2-7 . TRBV2 TGTGCCAGCATGGCACAGCCGTACGAGCAGTACTTC CASMAQPYEQYF
. TRBJ1-1 . TRBV11-2 TGTGCCAGCGGCTTAGCTCGGGGAAAGGGAAACACTGAAGCTTTCTTT CASGLARGKGNTEAFF
. TRBJ2-7 . TRBV2 TGTGCCAGCAGAGACTACGAGCAGTACTTC CASRDYEQYF
. TRBJ1-2 . TRBV11-2 TGTGCCAGCAGCTTAGGACGGGGCGGTGGCTACACCTTC CASSLGRGGGYTF
TRBD1 TRBJ1-1 . TRBV7-2 TGTGCCAGCAGCTTAGTAGGGCAGGGGGGGACTGAAGCTTTCTTT CASSLVGQGGTEAFF
. TRBJ1-3 . TRBV11-2 TGTGCCAGCAGCTTAGATCTCAACAGAAAAGCCGGGAACACCATATATTTT CASSLDLNRKAGNTIYF
. TRBJ2-5 . TRBV29-1 TGCAGCGCCCCCCTTCAGGGGGGTCAAGAGACCCAGTACTTC CSAPLQGGQETQYF
. TRBJ1-2 . TRBV7-8 TGTGCCAGCAGCCAAGGGCCGGCGGGGATCTATGGCTACACCTTC CASSQGPAGIYGYTF
. TRBJ1-1 . TRBV10-3 TGTGCCGCTGGAGTCAGGGACACTGAAGCTTTCTTT CAAGVRDTEAFF
TRBD1 TRBJ1-5 . TRBV19 TGTGCCAGTAGACCGGGGACAGGGGGGAATCAGCCCCAGCATTTT CASRPGTGGNQPQHF
. TRBJ1-5 . TRBV28 TGTGCCAGCAGTTCCACGGACAAACCCCAGCATTTT CASSSTDKPQHF
TRBD1 TRBJ2-5 once TRBV19 TGTGCCAGTAGTATAGAAGGGACAGAAGAGACCCAGTACTTC CASSIEGTEETQYF
TRBD2 TRBJ2-3 . TRBV2 TGTGCCAGCAGTGAACAAGCGGGAGGGAGCACAGATACGCAGTATTTT CASSEQAGGSTDTQYF